The 3 T cell receptor beta chains presented below share a single source sample, sequenced in a study of CD8 T cells in Susac syndrome. Random hexamers primed reverse transcription of about 0.45 to 1 ug RNA. A single record per CDR3 protein comes from TCRdb applying MiXCR to the immunoSEQ multiplex PCR reads. This table has 150,000 to 200,000 distinct CDR3 sequences, roughly 94% appearing once. The sample was CD4+ T cells from PBMCs. All receptors derive from a human donor in good health.

This chain connects TRBV2 to TRBJ2-7; D is uncertain. From germline, CDR1 is SNHLY and CDR2 FYNNEI. V lost 6 bases and J lost 4, with 7 bases in between. The CDR3 is made up of 11 amino acids. CDR3 region: CASREIYEQYF. The DNA for the CDR3 is TGTGCCAGCAGAGAGATATACGAGCAGTACTTC.

The CDR3 loop is CASSLAGTGGYTF. In DNA, the CDR3 is TGTGCCAGCAGTTTAGCAGGTACAGGTGGCTACACCTTC. The gene calls are TRBV28 and TRBJ1-2; tentatively, D is TRBD1 (5 bases). This CDR3 region has 13 residues. With 2 bases removed from V and 7 bases from J, the gap between germline ends came to 11 bases. From germline, CDR1 is MDHEN and CDR2 SYDVKM.

V is TRBV30 and J is TRBJ2-2, with D uncertain. The germline V gene encodes CDR1 GTSNPN and CDR2 SVGIG (reference sequence). Trimming left V 0 bases short and J 4 bases short, with 12 bases between. The CDR3 is 15 amino acids. CDR3 amino acids: CAWSVPPALTGELFF. The CDR3 nucleotides read TGTGCCTGGAGTGTACCCCCAGCTCTCACCGGGGAGCTGTTTTTT.